The clone carrying this T cell receptor beta chain is a singleton in its sample. Its antigen is unidentified. Sequencing used cDNA as its template, made by extracting RNA and reverse transcribing it. Repertoires were generated with immunoSEQ multiplex PCR, while TCRdb's copy carries only in-frame clones and drops some. The sample lists approximately 140,000 clones, about 90% occurring once. The source of the sample is a study of CD8+ T cells in alopecia areata. Study-level background: Treatment with tofacitinib (6 to 18 months) was followed by 6 months off drug. Findings of the study overall: Alphabeta T cells residing in normal skin are also sequenced in scalp samples. Higher clonality was seen in lesional scalp than in normal scalp, especially in alopecia totalis/universalis.

The CDR3 covers 11 residues. From germline, CDR1 is MNHEY and CDR2 SMNVEV (reference sequence). V was clipped by 6 bases and J by 6 bases, with 7 bases between them. The chain couples TRBV27 to TRBJ2-3; no firm D call. The source is a human donor with alopecia areata. The sequencing used CD8+ T cells sorted from blood, collected at week 0. The CDR3 sequence is CASSIYDTQYF. In nucleotides, the CDR3 is TGTGCCAGCAGCATCTACGATACGCAGTATTTT.